This entry is about one T cell receptor (beta chain). The antigen is undetermined. The sample comes from a study of radiotherapy plus CTLA-4 blockade in lung cancer. Clones were sequenced by immunoSEQ multiplex PCR, and TCRdb holds only the in-frame ones, with some missing. The sample carries more than 75,000 clones, roughly 78% recorded once. The ends were cut back, 4 bases at V and 4 bases at J, with 11 bases in the middle. There are 13 residues in the CDR3. Germline V CDR1 and CDR2: SGHNT, YYREEE (reference sequence). Study results and caveats: Following radiotherapy plus ipilimumab, tumor-derived TCR clones expanded in the blood. Interferon-beta and early blood T cell clone dynamics reportedly predicted response best.

The V call is TRBV5-4, the J call TRBJ2-5; possibly TRBD1 for D (6 bases). The TCR sequence derives from a human donor with non-small cell lung cancer that progressed on radiotherapy plus ipilimumab. The material was peripheral blood, obtained from a patient treated with radiotherapy plus ipilimumab. CDR3 DNA: TGTGCCAGCAGCACCACAGGGCTAGAGACCCAGTACTTC. Encoded protein: CASSTTGLETQYF.